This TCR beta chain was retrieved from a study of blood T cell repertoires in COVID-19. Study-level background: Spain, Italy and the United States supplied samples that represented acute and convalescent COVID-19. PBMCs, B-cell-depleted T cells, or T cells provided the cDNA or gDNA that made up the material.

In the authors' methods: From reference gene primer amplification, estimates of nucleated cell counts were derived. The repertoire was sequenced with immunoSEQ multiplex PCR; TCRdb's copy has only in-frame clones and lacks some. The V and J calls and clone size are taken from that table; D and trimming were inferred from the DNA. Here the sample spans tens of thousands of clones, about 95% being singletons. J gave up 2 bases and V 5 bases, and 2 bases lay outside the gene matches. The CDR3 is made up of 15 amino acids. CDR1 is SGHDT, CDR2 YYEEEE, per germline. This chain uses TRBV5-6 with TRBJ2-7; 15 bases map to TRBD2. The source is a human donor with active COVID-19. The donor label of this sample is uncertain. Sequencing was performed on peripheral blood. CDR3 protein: CASSRTSGRAYEQYF. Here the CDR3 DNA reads TGTGCCAGCAGTCGGACTAGCGGGAGGGCCTACGAGCAGTACTTC. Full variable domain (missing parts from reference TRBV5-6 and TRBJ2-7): DAGVTQSPTHLIKTRGQQVTLRCSPKSGHDTVSWYQQALGQGPQFIFQYYEEEERQRGNFPDRFSGHQFPNYSSELNVNALLLGDSALYLCASSRTSGRAYEQYFGPGTRLTVT.